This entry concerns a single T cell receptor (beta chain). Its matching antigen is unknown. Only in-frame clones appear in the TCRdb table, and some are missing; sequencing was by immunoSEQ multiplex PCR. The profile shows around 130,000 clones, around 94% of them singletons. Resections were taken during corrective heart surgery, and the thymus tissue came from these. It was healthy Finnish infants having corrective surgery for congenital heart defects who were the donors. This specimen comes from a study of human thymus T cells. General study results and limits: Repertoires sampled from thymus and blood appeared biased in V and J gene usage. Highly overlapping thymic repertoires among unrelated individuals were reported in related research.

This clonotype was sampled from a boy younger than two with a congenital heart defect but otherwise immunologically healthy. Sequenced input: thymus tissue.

The CDR3 nucleotides read TGTGCCAGCAGCCTCAGGCGGGGCCAAGAAGCTTTCTTT. Translated: CASSLRRGQEAFF. The chain has TRBV4-2 and TRBJ1-1, with D possibly being TRBD1 (5 bases). The CDR3 is 13 residues long. CDR1 and CDR2 from the germline V gene are LGHNA and YNFKEQ. The ends were cut back, 4 bases at V and 8 bases at J, with 14 bases in the middle.